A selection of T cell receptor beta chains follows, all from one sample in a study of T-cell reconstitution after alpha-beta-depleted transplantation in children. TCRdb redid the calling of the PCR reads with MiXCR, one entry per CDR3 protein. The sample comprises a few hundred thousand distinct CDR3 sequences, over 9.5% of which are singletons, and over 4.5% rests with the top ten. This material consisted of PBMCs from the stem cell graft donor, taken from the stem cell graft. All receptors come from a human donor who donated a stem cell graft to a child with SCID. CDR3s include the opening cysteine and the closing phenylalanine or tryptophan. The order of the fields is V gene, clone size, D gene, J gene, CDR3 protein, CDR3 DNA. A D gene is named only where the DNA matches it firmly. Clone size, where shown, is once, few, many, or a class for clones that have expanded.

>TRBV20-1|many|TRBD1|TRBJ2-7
CSAPWGRDRGYEQYF
TGCAGTGCTCCGTGGGGGCGGGACAGGGGCTACGAGCAGTACTTC
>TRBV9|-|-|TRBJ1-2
CASSAGTYGYTF
TGTGCCAGCAGCGCGGGAACCTATGGCTACACCTTC
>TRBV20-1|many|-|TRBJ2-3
CSASSRPGTDTQYF
TGCAGTGCTAGTAGCCGTCCGGGCACAGATACGCAGTATTTT
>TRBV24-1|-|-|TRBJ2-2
CATSDFLVNTGELFF
TGTGCCACCAGTGATTTCCTTGTCAACACCGGGGAGCTGTTTTTT
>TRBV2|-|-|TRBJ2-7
CASKSTELSYEQYF
TGTGCCAGCAAGTCAACCGAACTCTCCTACGAGCAGTACTTC
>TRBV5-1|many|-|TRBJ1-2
CASSLDRVGYTF
TGCGCCAGCAGCTTGGACAGGGTTGGCTACACCTTC
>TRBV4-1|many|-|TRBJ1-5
CASSQVPDSNQPQHF
TGCGCCAGCAGCCAAGTCCCCGATAGCAATCAGCCCCAGCATTTT
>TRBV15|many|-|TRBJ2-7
CATSRDDRRSYEQYF
TGTGCCACCAGCAGAGATGACCGACGCTCCTACGAGCAGTACTTC
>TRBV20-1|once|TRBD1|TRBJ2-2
CSARTNRGQNTGELFF
TGCAGTGCTAGGACAAACAGGGGTCAGAACACCGGGGAGCTGTTTTTT
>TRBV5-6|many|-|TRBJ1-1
CASSLLVFRRDTEAFF
TGTGCCAGCAGCTTGTTAGTGTTCAGGCGGGACACTGAAGCTTTCTTT
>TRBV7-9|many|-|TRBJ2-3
CASSLAQTSIRATQYF
TGTGCCAGCAGCTTAGCCCAGACCTCAATCCGGGCTACGCAGTATTTT
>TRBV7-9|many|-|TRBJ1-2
CASSKWGRANYGYTF
TGTGCCAGCAGCAAATGGGGCCGAGCTAACTATGGCTACACCTTC
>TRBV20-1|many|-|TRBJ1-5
CSAPWGLGRAQHF
TGCAGTGCTCCCTGGGGTCTGGGGCGGGCCCAGCATTTT
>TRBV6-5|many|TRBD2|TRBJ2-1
CASSLGFSGGARDEQFF
TGTGCCAGCAGTTTGGGATTTAGCGGGGGGGCCAGGGATGAGCAGTTCTTC
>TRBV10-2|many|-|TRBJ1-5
CASTATGNQPQHF
TGCGCCAGCACTGCGACAGGCAATCAGCCCCAGCATTTT
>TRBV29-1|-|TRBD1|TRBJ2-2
CSTGGQGNTGELFF
TGCAGCACTGGGGGACAGGGGAACACCGGGGAGCTGTTTTTT
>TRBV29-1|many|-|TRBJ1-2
CSVEPGLGYGYTF
TGCAGCGTTGAACCGGGATTGGGATATGGCTACACCTTC
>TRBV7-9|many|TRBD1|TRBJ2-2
CASSRPGQNGGELFF
TGTGCCAGCAGCCGCCCGGGACAGAACGGGGGGGAGCTGTTTTTT
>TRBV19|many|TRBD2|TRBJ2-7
CASSIKAGGIYEQYF
TGTGCCAGTAGTATAAAAGCGGGGGGCATCTACGAGCAGTACTTC
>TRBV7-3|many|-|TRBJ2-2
CASSLQGPTNTGELFF
TGTGCCAGCAGCTTACAGGGCCCTACGAACACCGGGGAGCTGTTTTTT
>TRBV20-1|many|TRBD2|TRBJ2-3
CSARPFPGGSTDTQYF
TGCAGTGCTAGACCCTTTCCGGGGGGGTCGACAGATACGCAGTATTTT
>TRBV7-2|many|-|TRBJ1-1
CASSSRQLNTEAFF
TGTGCCAGCAGTTCAAGACAGCTGAACACTGAAGCTTTCTTT
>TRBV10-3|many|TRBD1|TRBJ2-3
CAISGSDRVPSDTQYF
TGTGCCATCAGTGGCTCAGACAGGGTTCCGTCAGATACGCAGTATTTT
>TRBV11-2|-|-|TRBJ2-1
CASCKPRSYNEQFF
TGTGCCAGCTGCAAACCAAGGTCGTACAATGAGCAGTTCTTC
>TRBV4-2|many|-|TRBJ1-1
CASSHEDSVNTEAFF
TGTGCCAGCAGCCATGAAGACAGCGTGAACACTGAAGCTTTCTTT
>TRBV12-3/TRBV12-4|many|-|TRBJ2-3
CASSPSVDTQYF
TGTGCCAGCAGCCCGAGCGTCGATACGCAGTATTTT
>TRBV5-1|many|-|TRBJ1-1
CASSLATDSRNTEAFF
TGCGCCAGCAGCTTGGCGACGGACAGTAGGAACACTGAAGCTTTCTTT
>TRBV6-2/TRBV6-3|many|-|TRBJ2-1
CASVPGLAEGVVTYNEQFF
TGTGCCAGCGTCCCCGGGCTAGCGGAGGGGGTGGTGACTTACAATGAGCAGTTCTTC
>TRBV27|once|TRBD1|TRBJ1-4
CASSSDRVEKKLFF
TGTGCCAGCAGTTCGGACAGGGTCGAGAAAAAACTGTTTTTT
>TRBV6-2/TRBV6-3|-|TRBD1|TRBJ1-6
CASSPLGQGIPLHF
TGTGCCAGCAGTCCATTGGGACAGGGGATACCCCTCCACTTT
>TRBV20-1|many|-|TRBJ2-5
CSAGSQETQYF
TGCAGTGCAGGGTCCCAAGAGACCCAGTACTTC
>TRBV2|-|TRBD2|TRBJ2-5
CASRDGTSGGADQETQYF
TGTGCCAGCAGGGATGGGACTAGCGGGGGGGCCGATCAAGAGACCCAGTACTTC
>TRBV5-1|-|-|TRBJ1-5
CASSPQPGRPQHF
TGCGCCAGCAGCCCACAGCCAGGGCGGCCCCAGCATTTT
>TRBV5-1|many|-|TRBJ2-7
CASSLYGGSYEQYF
TGCGCCAGCAGCTTGTACGGCGGATCCTACGAGCAGTACTTC
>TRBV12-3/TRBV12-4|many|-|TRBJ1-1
CASSPGPNPNTEAFF
TGTGCCAGCAGTCCCGGTCCGAACCCGAACACTGAAGCTTTCTTT
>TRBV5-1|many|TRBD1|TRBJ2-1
CASSWDRNSYNEQFF
TGCGCCAGCAGCTGGGACAGGAACTCCTACAATGAGCAGTTCTTC
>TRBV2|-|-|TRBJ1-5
CASSENLGKGDQPQHF
TGTGCCAGCAGTGAAAATTTGGGTAAGGGGGATCAGCCCCAGCATTTT
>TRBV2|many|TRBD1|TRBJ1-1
CASLPRGLATEAFF
TGTGCCAGCCTGCCGAGGGGGCTGGCTACTGAAGCTTTCTTT
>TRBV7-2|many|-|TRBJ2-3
CASSFRGGRTDTQYF
TGTGCCAGCAGCTTCAGGGGGGGGCGCACAGATACGCAGTATTTT
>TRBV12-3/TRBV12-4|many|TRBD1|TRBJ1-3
CASSLDRGRDTIYF
TGTGCCAGCAGCCTCGACAGGGGAAGGGACACCATATATTTT
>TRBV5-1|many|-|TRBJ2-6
CASRAVSGANVLTF
TGCGCCAGCAGGGCAGTCTCTGGGGCCAACGTCCTGACTTTC
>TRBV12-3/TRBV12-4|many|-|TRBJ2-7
CASSPTGLGFSYEQYF
TGTGCCAGCAGCCCCACCGGACTGGGTTTCTCCTACGAGCAGTACTTC
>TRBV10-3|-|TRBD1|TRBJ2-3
CAAAPGQGDTQYF
TGTGCCGCAGCTCCGGGACAGGGAGATACGCAGTATTTT
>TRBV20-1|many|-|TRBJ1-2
CSAPMGGASGYTF
TGCAGTGCACCGATGGGAGGTGCCTCTGGCTACACCTTC
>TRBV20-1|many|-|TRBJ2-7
CSAGGSGTLKHYEQYF
TGCAGTGCTGGCGGATCCGGGACCCTAAAGCACTACGAGCAGTACTTC
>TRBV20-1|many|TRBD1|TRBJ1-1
CSAAETGVVTEAFF
TGCAGTGCCGCCGAGACAGGGGTTGTGACTGAAGCTTTCTTT
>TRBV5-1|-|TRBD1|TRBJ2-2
CASSLVQGAVGELFF
TGCGCCAGCAGCTTGGTTCAGGGGGCCGTCGGGGAGCTGTTTTTT